Below are 9 T cell receptor beta chains sequenced from a single sample in a study of cytomegalovirus exposure and HLA in healthy donors. Profiling relied on immunoSEQ multiplex PCR, and the TCRdb table lists in-frame clones only, not all of them. The sample lists hundreds of thousands of clones, 87% seen once, with less than 3% in the top ten. The sample consisted of PBMCs. The receptors originated from a man aged 18 to 29 in good health and CMV-seronegative.

This chain connects TRBV5-1 to TRBJ2-7; 7 bases map to TRBD1. The germline V gene has CDR1 SGHRS and CDR2 YFSETQ. Trimming removed 0 bases from V and 1 base from J; junction bases left unmatched: 1. This CDR3 is built from 14 residues. CDR3 in amino acids: CASSLEGQSYEQYF. As DNA, the CDR3 is TGCGCCAGCAGCTTGGAGGGACAGTCCTACGAGCAGTACTTC.

The gene calls are TRBV27 and TRBJ1-5, with D possibly TRBD1 on 6 matching bases. CDR3 length equals 15 residues. Germline assignment: CDR1 MNHEY and CDR2 SMNVEV (reference sequence). Trimming cost V 8 bases and J 4 bases, with 18 bases left between them. CDR3 bases: TGTGCCAGCTCCGGGGGGGGGCTACTAAATCAGCCCCAGCATTTT. Protein sequence: CASSGGGLLNQPQHF.

V usage is TRBV19 and J usage is TRBJ2-1; D gene unclear. The CDR3 loop spans 12 amino acids. Germline CDR1 and CDR2: LNHDA and SQIVND (reference sequence). The V gene lost 3 bases and the J gene lost 9 bases, with 9 bases spanning the gap. Written as DNA, the CDR3 is TGTGCCAGTAGTATGGAGCGCGTTGAGCAGTTCTTC. Translation: CASSMERVEQFF.

This rearrangement joins TRBV15 to TRBJ2-1; D may be TRBD2 (6 bases). V lost 4 bases, J lost 8 bases, and 15 bases lay in between. CDR1 is LNHNV, CDR2 YYDKDF, per germline (reference sequence). The CDR3 spans 14 residues. CDR3 DNA sequence: TGTGCCACCAGCACCGAACGTAGCGGCCATGAGCAGTTCTTC. Its translation is CATSTERSGHEQFF. Full variable domain (outside the CDR3, taken from reference TRBV15 and TRBJ2-1): DAMVIQNPRYQVTQFGKPVTLSCSQTLNHNVMYWYQQKSSQAPKLLFHYYDKDFNNEADTPDNFQSRRPNTSFCFLDIRSPGLGDTAMYLCATSTERSGHEQFFGPGTRLTVL.

The chain carries TRBV28 and TRBJ2-1, with TRBD1 matching 8 bases. J lost 3 bases, V lost 4 bases, and 5 bases had no gene match. The CDR3 consists of 15 residues. Germline V lookup: CDR1 MDHEN, CDR2 SYDVKM. This chain's CDR3 is CASSSGQAHYNEQFF. The CDR3 coding sequence is TGTGCCAGCAGTTCGGGACAGGCACACTACAATGAGCAGTTCTTC. Complete variable domain (other parts from reference TRBV28 and TRBJ2-1): DVKVTQSSRYLVKRTGEKVFLECVQDMDHENMFWYRQDPGLGLRLIYFSYDVKMKEKGDIPEGYSVSREKKERFSLILESASTNQTSMYLCASSSGQAHYNEQFFGPGTRLTVL.

This clone showed up just a few times. This chain links TRBV11-2 with TRBJ2-5, with a tentative D call TRBD2 (7 bases). The germline V gene has CDR1 SGHAT and CDR2 FQNNGV. V was trimmed by 4 bases and J by 5 bases, leaving 11 bases between them. This CDR3 contains 13 residues. Here the CDR3 DNA reads TGTGCCAGCAGCTACGGGGGGCGGGAGACCCAGTACTTC. Translating gives CASSYGGRETQYF.

The rearrangement uses TRBV6-5 and TRBJ1-5; tentative D call: TRBD1 (6 bases). The CDR3 is made up of 14 amino acids. Trimming stripped 8 bases from V and 6 bases from J, with 17 bases between. Germline V gene sequence: CDR1 MNHEY, CDR2 SVGAGI. The CDR3 sequence: CASAPGGGSQPQHF. CDR3 sequence (DNA): TGTGCCAGCGCTCCGGGGGGCGGGAGTCAGCCCCAGCATTTT.

In DNA form, the CDR3 reads TGCAGTGCTCGAAAGAGTGAGACCCAGTACTTC. This codes for CSARKSETQYF. The chain has TRBV20-1 and TRBJ2-5; D is undetermined. The CDR3 has 11 residues. CDR1 is DFQATT, CDR2 SNEGSKA, per germline (reference sequence). Trimming cost V 5 bases and J 5 bases, with 9 bases left between them.

The rearrangement joins TRBV6-5 to TRBJ2-5, with 12 bases that match TRBD1. The CDR3 consists of 15 residues. The V gene end was trimmed by 6 bases and the J gene end by 5 bases; junction bases not matched to a gene: 7. Per germline, CDR1 MNHEY and CDR2 SVGAGI. CDR3 residues: CASSHLGQGAETQYF. The CDR3 DNA sequence: TGTGCCAGCAGCCACCTGGGACAGGGGGCTGAGACCCAGTACTTC.